This T cell receptor beta chain stems from a study of cytomegalovirus exposure and HLA in healthy donors. At the level of the study: From donors who were HLA-typed, an early data release held 80 million or so unique TCRs.

The PCR contained 60 Vbeta and 13 Jbeta primers. Libraries were prepared by immunoSEQ multiplex PCR; TCRdb keeps only in-frame clonotypes and omits some of them. The sample lists roughly 170,000 clones, 84% seen once, with more than 4% in the top ten. Per the germline V gene, CDR1 is SGHRS and CDR2 is YFSETQ. V was pared by 1 base and J by 5 bases, with 12 bases between. The CDR3 runs 14 residues. Sequencing input: PBMCs. The chain uses TRBV5-1 and TRBJ1-1, with TRBD1 as a possible D gene (5 bases). This receptor was identified in a girl between 10 and 17 years old in good health and CMV-seropositive. Here the CDR3 DNA reads TGCGCCAGCAGCTTGCCAGGGAAGAAAACTGAAGCTTTCTTT. It codes for CASSLPGKKTEAFF.